This T cell receptor (beta chain) emerged from a study of blood T cell repertoires in COVID-19. The repertoire was sequenced with immunoSEQ multiplex PCR; TCRdb's copy has only in-frame clones and lacks some. Among 200,000 to 300,000 clones listed, 85% to 90% were seen once. CDR1 and CDR2 (germline): MNHEY, SVGAGI. CDR3 length: 13 residues. V trimming: 6 bases; J trimming: 0 bases; junction bases outside the gene matches: 1. The J gene is TRBJ1-2, the V gene TRBV6-5; 7 bases match TRBD1. Sequencing was performed on peripheral blood. The clonotype was recovered from a woman between 40 and 55 years old who had recovered from COVID-19. The DNA of the CDR3 is TGTGCCAGCAGGGGGACAGCTAACTATGGCTACACCTTC. This translates into CASRGTANYGYTF.